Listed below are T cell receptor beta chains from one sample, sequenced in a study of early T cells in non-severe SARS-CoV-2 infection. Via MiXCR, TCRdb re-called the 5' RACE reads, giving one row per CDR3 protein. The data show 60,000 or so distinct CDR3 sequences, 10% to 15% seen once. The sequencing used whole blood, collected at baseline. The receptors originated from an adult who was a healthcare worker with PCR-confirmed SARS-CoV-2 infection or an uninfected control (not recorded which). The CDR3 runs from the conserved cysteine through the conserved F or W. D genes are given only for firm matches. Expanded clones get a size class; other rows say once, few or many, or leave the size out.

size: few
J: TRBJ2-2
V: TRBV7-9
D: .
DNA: TGTGCCAGCAGCTTCCTGGAGGAGCTGTTTTTT
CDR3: CASSFLEELFF

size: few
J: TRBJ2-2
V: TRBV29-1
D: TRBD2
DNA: TGCAGCGTTTACGAGCGGGAGACCGGGGAGCTGTTTTTT
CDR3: CSVYERETGELFF

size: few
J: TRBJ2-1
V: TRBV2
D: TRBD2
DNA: TGTGCCAGCAGTGATCTACTAGCGGGAGGTTCTGAGCAGTTCTTC
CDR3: CASSDLLAGGSEQFF

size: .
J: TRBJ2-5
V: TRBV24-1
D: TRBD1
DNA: TGTGCCACGGGGACAGACTTAGAGACCCAGTACTTC
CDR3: CATGTDLETQYF

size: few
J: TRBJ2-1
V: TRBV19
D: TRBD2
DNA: TGTGCCAGTAGCCGAGGCGGGAGCTCCTACAATGAGCAGTTCTTC
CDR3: CASSRGGSSYNEQFF

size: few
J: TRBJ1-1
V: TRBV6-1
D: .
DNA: TGTGCCAGCAGTGAATGGAACCAGGGGATTGGGAACACTGAAGCTTTCTTT
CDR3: CASSEWNQGIGNTEAFF

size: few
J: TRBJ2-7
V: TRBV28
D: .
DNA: TGTGCCAGCAGTTTCCAAAGAGGCCATGCCTACGAGCAGTACTTC
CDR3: CASSFQRGHAYEQYF

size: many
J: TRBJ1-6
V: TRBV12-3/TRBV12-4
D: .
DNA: TGTGCCAGCAGTTGGCAGGCCTATAATTCACCCCTCCACTTT
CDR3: CASSWQAYNSPLHF

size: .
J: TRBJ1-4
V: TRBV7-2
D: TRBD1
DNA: TGTGCCAGCAGCTTAGGGACAGGTGAAAAACTGTTTTTT
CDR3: CASSLGTGEKLFF

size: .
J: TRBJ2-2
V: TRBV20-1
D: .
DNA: TGCAGTGCTAGAGATCGGACCTGGGGGCGCACCGGGGAGCTGTTTTTT
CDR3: CSARDRTWGRTGELFF

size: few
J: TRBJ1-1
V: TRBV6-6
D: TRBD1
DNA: TGTGCCAGCAGTCAACCCCAGGGGGCGGCCACTGAAGCTTTCTTT
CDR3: CASSQPQGAATEAFF

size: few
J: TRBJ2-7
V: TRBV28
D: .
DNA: TGTGCCAGCAGTTTGGACGGGAACTCCTACGAGCAGTACTTC
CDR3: CASSLDGNSYEQYF

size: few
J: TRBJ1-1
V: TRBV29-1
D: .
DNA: TGCAGCGTTGATCAGGGGAACACTGAAGCTTTCTTT
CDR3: CSVDQGNTEAFF

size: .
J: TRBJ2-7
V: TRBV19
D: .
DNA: TGTGCCAGTAGTCCCGAGGGACGGCTGAGCTCCTACGAGCAGTACTTC
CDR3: CASSPEGRLSSYEQYF

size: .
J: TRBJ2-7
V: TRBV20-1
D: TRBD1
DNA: TGCAGTGCTAGCGGGACAGGGTCCTACGAGCAGTACTTC
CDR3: CSASGTGSYEQYF

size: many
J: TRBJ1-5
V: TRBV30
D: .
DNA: TGTGCCTGGAGTAAGGGCTACGGCAATCAGCCCCAGCATTTT
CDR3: CAWSKGYGNQPQHF

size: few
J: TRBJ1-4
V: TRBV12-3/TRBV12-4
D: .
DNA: TGTGCCAGCAGGTCCGGAAAGAATGAAAAACTGTTTTTT
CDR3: CASRSGKNEKLFF

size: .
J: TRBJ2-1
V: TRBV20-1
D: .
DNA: TGCAGTGCCCCAGGGGCTATAAGTAATGAGCAGTTCTTC
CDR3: CSAPGAISNEQFF

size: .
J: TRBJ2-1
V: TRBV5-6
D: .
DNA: TGTGCCAGCAGCTTGGTGACTATGGATTCCAATGAGCAGTTCTTC
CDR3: CASSLVTMDSNEQFF

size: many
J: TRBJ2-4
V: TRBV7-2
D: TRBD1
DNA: TGTGCCAGCAGCTCCCGGACAGGGGGCGAAAACATTCAGTACTTC
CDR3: CASSSRTGGENIQYF

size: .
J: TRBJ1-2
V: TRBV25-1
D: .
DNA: TGTGCCAGCAGTGAAAGGCGCGGACCCAATCTCTATGGCTACACCTTC
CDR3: CASSERRGPNLYGYTF

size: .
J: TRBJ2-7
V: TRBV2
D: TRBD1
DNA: TGTGCCAGCAGTGAAACAGGGGGAACATCTTACGAGCAGTACTTC
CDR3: CASSETGGTSYEQYF

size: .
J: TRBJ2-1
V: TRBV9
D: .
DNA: TGTGCCAGCAGCGTAGCTGGCCTGTCTAACTCGGATGAGCAGTTCTTC
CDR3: CASSVAGLSNSDEQFF

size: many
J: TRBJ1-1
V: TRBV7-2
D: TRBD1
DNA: TGTGCCAGCAGCAGAGACAGGGGCACTGAAGCTTTCTTT
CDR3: CASSRDRGTEAFF

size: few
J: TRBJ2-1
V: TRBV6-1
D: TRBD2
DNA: TGTGCCAGCAGTTCGGAGGGGAGACTAGCGGGTAATGAGCAGTTCTTC
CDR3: CASSSEGRLAGNEQFF

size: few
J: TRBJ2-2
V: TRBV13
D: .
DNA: TGTGCCAGCAGCCGATATACAGGGTCCGGGGAGCTGTTTTTT
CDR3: CASSRYTGSGELFF

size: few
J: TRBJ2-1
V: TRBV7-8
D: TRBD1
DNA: TGTGCCAGCAGCTACCGGACAGGGGGGACGGGATTTGAGCAGTTCTTC
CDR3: CASSYRTGGTGFEQFF

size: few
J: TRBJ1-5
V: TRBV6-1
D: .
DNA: TGTGCCAGCAGTGATAGCAATCAGCCCCAGCATTTT
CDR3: CASSDSNQPQHF

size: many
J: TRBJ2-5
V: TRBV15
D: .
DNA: TGTGCCACCAGCATAAGTAACAGGGAGTACCAAGAGACCCAGTACTTC
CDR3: CATSISNREYQETQYF

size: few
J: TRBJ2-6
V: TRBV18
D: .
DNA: TGTGCCAGCTCACCAGGAGCCTCTGGGGCCAACGTCCTGACTTTC
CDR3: CASSPGASGANVLTF

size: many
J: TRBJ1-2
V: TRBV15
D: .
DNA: TGTGCCACCAGCAGTCCTCTCGGACGGGGGGTTATTGGCTACACCTTC
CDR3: CATSSPLGRGVIGYTF

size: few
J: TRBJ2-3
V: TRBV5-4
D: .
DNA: TGTGCCAGCAGCCCCGAGGGGAGAAGCACAGATACGCAGTATTTT
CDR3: CASSPEGRSTDTQYF

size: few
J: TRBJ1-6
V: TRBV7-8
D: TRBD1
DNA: TGTGCCAGCAGCGTGGGACAGTATAATTCACCCCTCCACTTT
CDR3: CASSVGQYNSPLHF

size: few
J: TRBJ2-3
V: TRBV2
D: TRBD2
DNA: TGTGCCAGCAGCTCTATAGCGGGGGGCACAGATACGCAGTATTTT
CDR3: CASSSIAGGTDTQYF

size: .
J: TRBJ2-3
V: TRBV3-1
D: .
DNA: TGTGCCAGCAGCCAAACGAAAAACAAGCAACCGGATACGCAGTATTTT
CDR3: CASSQTKNKQPDTQYF

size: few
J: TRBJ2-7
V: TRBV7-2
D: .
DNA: TGTGCCAGCAGCTTAGCGGGTGGGGGGCCCGAGCAGTACTTC
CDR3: CASSLAGGGPEQYF

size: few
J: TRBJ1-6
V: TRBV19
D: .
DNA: TGTGCCAGTAGTATAGTTTGGACCTTGGAGAATTCACCCCTCCACTTT
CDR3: CASSIVWTLENSPLHF

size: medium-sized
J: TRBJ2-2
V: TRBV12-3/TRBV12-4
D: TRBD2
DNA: TGTGCCAGCAGTTTACGACTAGCGGGCACCGGGGAGCTGTTTTTT
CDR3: CASSLRLAGTGELFF

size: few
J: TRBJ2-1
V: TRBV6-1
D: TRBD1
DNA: TGTGCCAGCAGTGAAGCCGGGACAGGGGGTTATGAGCAGTTCTTC
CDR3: CASSEAGTGGYEQFF

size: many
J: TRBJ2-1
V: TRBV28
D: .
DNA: TGTGCCAGCAGTTTCCCCCAGGACACCTACAATGAGCAGTTCTTC
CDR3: CASSFPQDTYNEQFF

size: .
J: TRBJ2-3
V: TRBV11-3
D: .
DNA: TGTGCCAGCAGCCCCGGGACCGCGCGTGGCACAGATACGCAGTATTTT
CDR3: CASSPGTARGTDTQYF

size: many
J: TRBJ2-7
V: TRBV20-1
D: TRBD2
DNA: TGCAGTGCCACAGCGGGGGGGAGGTACGAGCAGTACTTC
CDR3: CSATAGGRYEQYF

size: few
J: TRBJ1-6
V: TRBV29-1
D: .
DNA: TGCAGCGTTGTAAACGGGGACCCGGGATCACCCCTCCACTTT
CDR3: CSVVNGDPGSPLHF

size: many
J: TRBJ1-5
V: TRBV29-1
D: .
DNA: TGCAGCGTTACCAAAGGCGACATTAATCAGCCCCAGCATTTT
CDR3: CSVTKGDINQPQHF

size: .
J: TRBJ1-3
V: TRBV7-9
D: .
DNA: TGTGCCAGCAGCTTAGTCGGGGAGAAATCTGGAAACACCATATATTTT
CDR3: CASSLVGEKSGNTIYF

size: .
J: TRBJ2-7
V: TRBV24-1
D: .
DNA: TGTGCCACCAGTGAGAGTGGAAGGGACGAGCAGTACTTC
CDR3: CATSESGRDEQYF

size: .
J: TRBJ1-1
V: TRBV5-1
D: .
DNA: TGCGCCAGCAGCTTGGTACAGGTTGGGACTGAAGCTTTCTTT
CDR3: CASSLVQVGTEAFF

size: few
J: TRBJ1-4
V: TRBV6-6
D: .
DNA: TGTGCCAGCAGTTATGGAAGCGGGTTTACTGAAAAACTGTTTTTT
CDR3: CASSYGSGFTEKLFF

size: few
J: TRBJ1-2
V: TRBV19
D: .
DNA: TGTGCCAGTAGTATGACAGCGTTCTATGGCTACACCTTC
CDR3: CASSMTAFYGYTF

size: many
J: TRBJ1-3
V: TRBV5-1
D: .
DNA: TGCGCCAGCAGCACGGGACGGTACTCTGGAAACACCATATATTTT
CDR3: CASSTGRYSGNTIYF

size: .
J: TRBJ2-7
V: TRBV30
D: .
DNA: TGTGCCTGGAGTGTAGGGCAGTCCTACGAGCAGTACTTC
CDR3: CAWSVGQSYEQYF

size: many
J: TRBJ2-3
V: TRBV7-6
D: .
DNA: TGTGCCAGCAGCTGGATTAGCGGTAGCACAGATACGCAGTATTTT
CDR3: CASSWISGSTDTQYF

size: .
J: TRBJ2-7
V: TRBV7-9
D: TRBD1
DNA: TGTGCCAGCAGCTTCCCCCCAGCAGGGACAGACGAGCAGTACTTC
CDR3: CASSFPPAGTDEQYF

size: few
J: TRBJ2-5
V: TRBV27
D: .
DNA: TGTGCCAGCAGTACCCCGGGGGCCCGAGGGGGCGGAACCCAGTACTTC
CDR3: CASSTPGARGGGTQYF

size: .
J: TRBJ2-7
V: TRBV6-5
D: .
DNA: TGTGCCAGCAGTTCCCACGGGACGGATACCTACGAGCAGTACTTC
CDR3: CASSSHGTDTYEQYF

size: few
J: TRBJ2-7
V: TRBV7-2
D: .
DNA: TGTGCCAGCAGCCCCGAAGGGGCGGACGAGCAGTACTTC
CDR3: CASSPEGADEQYF

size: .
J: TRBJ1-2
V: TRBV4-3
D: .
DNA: TGCGCCAGCAGCCAAGCAAACGGACAGGGCTACACCTTC
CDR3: CASSQANGQGYTF